This is a list of T cell receptor beta chains from one sample in a study of cytomegalovirus exposure and HLA in healthy donors. Here immunoSEQ multiplex PCR was the method, and the copy in TCRdb shows in-frame clones only, minus some. The profile shows approximately 88,000 clones, roughly 80% of them singletons. Sequenced sample: PBMCs. These receptors were collected from a woman aged 18-35 years in good health and CMV-seropositive. Each CDR3 is given with its conserved first and last residue. A D gene is named only where the DNA matches it firmly. The size field is filled for only some rows; it gives once, few, many or a size class.

v_call	d_call	clone_size	cdr3_length	j_call	cdr3_aa	cdr3_nt
TRBV9	-	-	13	TRBJ1-2	CASSALSGAGYTF	TGTGCCAGCAGCGCACTCAGCGGGGCCGGCTACACCTTC
TRBV2	-	-	14	TRBJ1-4	CASSESREGEKLFF	TGTGCCAGCAGTGAGAGCAGGGAGGGAGAAAAACTGTTTTTT
TRBV10-3	-	few	15	TRBJ2-2	CAISGGPSNTGELFF	TGTGCCATCAGTGGCGGTCCTTCGAACACCGGGGAGCTGTTTTTT
TRBV5-1	-	-	14	TRBJ2-3	CVSARERLPDTQYF	TGCGTCTCCGCGAGGGAGCGACTCCCAGATACGCAGTATTTT
TRBV7-6	-	-	17	TRBJ1-1	CASSPRGGFILNTEAFF	TGTGCCAGCAGCCCCCGGGGGGGCTTTATTTTGAACACTGAAGCTTTCTTT
TRBV6-5	-	-	15	TRBJ2-1	CASSSRDGGTNEQFF	TGTGCCAGCAGTTCCCGGGACGGAGGGACGAATGAGCAGTTCTTC
TRBV19	TRBD2	-	15	TRBJ2-5	CASSIRLAGQETQYF	TGTGCCAGTAGTATTCGCCTAGCGGGGCAAGAGACCCAGTACTTC
TRBV5-1	-	-	15	TRBJ2-7	CASSTLDSTVYEQYF	TGCGCCAGCAGCACTCTTGACTCAACCGTCTACGAGCAGTACTTC
TRBV7-8	TRBD2	-	17	TRBJ2-3	CASSLPGLGASTDTQYF	TGTGCCAGCAGCTTACCCGGACTAGGGGCGAGCACAGATACGCAGTATTTT
TRBV27	TRBD2	-	17	TRBJ2-3	CASGGLEGMTSTDTQYF	TGTGCCAGCGGTGGACTAGAAGGGATGACTAGCACAGATACGCAGTATTTT
TRBV28	TRBD1	once	16	TRBJ2-7	CASSFPTQGVAYEQYF	TGTGCCAGCAGTTTCCCTACACAGGGGGTGGCCTACGAGCAGTACTTC
TRBV6-6	-	-	15	TRBJ1-6	CASTFSSGGTSPLHF	TGTGCCAGCACCTTCTCGTCCGGGGGAACTTCACCCCTCCACTTT
TRBV28	-	-	16	TRBJ1-2	CASSFKGGPLVYGYTF	TGTGCCAGCAGTTTTAAAGGCGGCCCGCTTGTTTATGGCTACACCTTC
TRBV5-4	-	-	16	TRBJ1-3	CASSLGQPYSGNTIYF	TGTGCCAGCAGCCTAGGACAGCCCTACTCTGGAAACACCATATATTTT
TRBV7-3	TRBD1	-	21	TRBJ1-3	CASSRTLSGTGLSFSGNTIYF	TGTGCCAGCAGCCGAACATTATCCGGGACAGGGCTTTCCTTCTCTGGAAACACCATATATTTT
TRBV7-2	-	few	16	TRBJ2-5	CASSLKGWGPGETQYF	TGTGCCAGCAGTTTAAAGGGGTGGGGTCCTGGGGAGACCCAGTACTTC
TRBV4-3	TRBD1	-	17	TRBJ2-1	CASSRERPGQGMDEQFF	TGCGCCAGCAGCCGAGAGAGACCGGGACAGGGTATGGATGAGCAGTTCTTC
TRBV4-2	-	-	16	TRBJ1-3	CASSQEATGYGNTIYF	TGTGCCAGCAGCCAAGAGGCAACAGGGTACGGAAACACCATATATTTT
TRBV28	-	-	16	TRBJ2-3	CASSFIGGRYTDTQYF	TGTGCCAGCAGTTTTATTGGGGGCCGCTACACAGATACGCAGTATTTT
TRBV4-1	TRBD1	-	16	TRBJ2-7	CASSPVGQGHSYEQYF	TGCGCCAGCAGCCCCGTAGGACAGGGGCACTCCTACGAGCAGTACTTC
TRBV6-5	-	-	16	TRBJ1-3	CASSSAGEGSGNTIYF	TGTGCCAGCAGTTCCGCCGGGGAAGGGTCTGGAAACACCATATATTTT
TRBV27	-	-	16	TRBJ2-6	CASSRQEMHGANVLTF	TGTGCCAGCAGTAGACAGGAGATGCATGGGGCCAACGTCCTGACTTTC
TRBV6-5	-	-	14	TRBJ1-2	CASSGPPPPYGYTF	TGTGCCAGCAGTGGGCCTCCCCCGCCCTATGGCTACACCTTC
TRBV10-3	TRBD2	-	16	TRBJ2-3	CAIQPTLAGRWDTQYF	TGTGCCATCCAACCCACTTTAGCGGGGAGATGGGATACGCAGTATTTT
TRBV7-2	-	-	15	TRBJ1-1	CASSSSRVRDTEAFF	TGTGCCAGCAGCTCAAGCAGGGTCCGTGACACTGAAGCTTTCTTT
TRBV5-4	TRBD2	-	17	TRBJ2-5	CASSPGLAGGHQETQYF	TGTGCCAGCAGCCCGGGACTAGCGGGGGGTCACCAAGAGACCCAGTACTTC
TRBV11-2	-	-	14	TRBJ2-3	CASSFQGWADTQYF	TGTGCCAGCAGCTTCCAGGGTTGGGCAGATACGCAGTATTTT
TRBV28	TRBD2	once	14	TRBJ2-3	CASSPGGTADTQYF	TGTGCCAGCAGTCCCGGGGGGACGGCAGATACGCAGTATTTT
TRBV9	-	-	15	TRBJ1-2	CASSVGSETGYGHTF	TGTGCCAGCAGCGTCGGTTCCGAGACAGGATATGGCCACACCTTC
TRBV2	-	-	13	TRBJ2-3	CAGSQGPQDTQYF	TGTGCCGGGTCACAGGGTCCACAAGATACGCAGTATTTT
TRBV5-1	TRBD1	-	14	TRBJ2-7	CASSPGDRGYEQYF	TGCGCCAGCAGCCCCGGGGACAGGGGGTACGAGCAGTACTTC
TRBV7-9	TRBD1	-	14	TRBJ1-1	CASSLQGANTEAFF	TGTGCCAGCAGCCTACAGGGGGCGAACACTGAAGCTTTCTTT
TRBV5-1	TRBD2	-	15	TRBJ2-1	CASSLAALSGGEQFF	TGCGCCAGCAGCTTGGCAGCGCTAAGCGGGGGTGAGCAGTTCTTC
TRBV2	-	-	14	TRBJ1-4	CASKMASTNEKLFF	TGTGCCAGCAAAATGGCCTCAACTAATGAAAAACTGTTTTTT
TRBV20-1	-	few	11	TRBJ1-5	CSAIHDQPQHF	TGCAGTGCTATTCATGATCAGCCCCAGCATTTT
TRBV6-5	-	-	14	TRBJ1-6	CASSYGGEDSPLHF	TGTGCCAGCAGTTACGGAGGGGAGGATTCACCCCTCCACTTT
TRBV7-9	-	-	14	TRBJ2-2	CAASGTGNTGELFF	TGTGCCGCCTCCGGGACTGGGAACACCGGGGAGCTGTTTTTT
TRBV7-8	TRBD1	-	17	TRBJ2-2	CASSERLGTADTGELFF	TGTGCCAGCAGCGAACGACTCGGGACAGCGGACACCGGGGAGCTGTTTTTT
TRBV7-2	TRBD2	-	15	TRBJ2-3	CASSSSGGVGDTQYF	TGTGCCAGCAGCTCTAGCGGGGGGGTGGGAGATACGCAGTATTTT
TRBV5-4	-	few	14	TRBJ1-2	CASSLQGSNYGYTF	TGTGCCAGCAGCTTGCAGGGAAGCAACTATGGCTACACCTTC
TRBV19	TRBD2	-	14	TRBJ2-5	CASSILAGQETQYF	TGTGCCAGTAGTATACTAGCGGGGCAAGAGACCCAGTACTTC
TRBV19	-	-	13	TRBJ1-2	CASSPWDIWGYTF	TGTGCCAGTAGTCCCTGGGACATCTGGGGCTACACCTTC
TRBV28	-	-	16	TRBJ1-1	CASSLFAGGPNTEAFF	TGTGCCAGCAGTTTATTCGCTGGTGGCCCTAACACTGAAGCTTTCTTT
TRBV6-1	TRBD1	-	13	TRBJ1-2	CASSADRAGGYTF	TGTGCCAGCAGTGCGGACAGGGCTGGTGGCTACACCTTC
TRBV5-1	-	-	14	TRBJ1-1	CASSLSPAGTEAFF	TGCGCCAGCAGCCTAAGCCCAGCGGGCACTGAAGCTTTCTTT
TRBV5-6	-	-	13	TRBJ1-5	CASSLAGVEPQHF	TGTGCCAGCAGCTTGGCCGGGGTTGAGCCCCAGCATTTT
TRBV27	-	-	16	TRBJ1-2	CASSLRTRGSNYGYTF	TGTGCCAGCAGTCTCCGGACAAGGGGATCTAACTATGGCTACACCTTC
TRBV5-1	-	-	15	TRBJ2-5	CASSLNRGIGETQYF	TGCGCCAGCAGCTTGAATAGGGGAATTGGAGAGACCCAGTACTTC